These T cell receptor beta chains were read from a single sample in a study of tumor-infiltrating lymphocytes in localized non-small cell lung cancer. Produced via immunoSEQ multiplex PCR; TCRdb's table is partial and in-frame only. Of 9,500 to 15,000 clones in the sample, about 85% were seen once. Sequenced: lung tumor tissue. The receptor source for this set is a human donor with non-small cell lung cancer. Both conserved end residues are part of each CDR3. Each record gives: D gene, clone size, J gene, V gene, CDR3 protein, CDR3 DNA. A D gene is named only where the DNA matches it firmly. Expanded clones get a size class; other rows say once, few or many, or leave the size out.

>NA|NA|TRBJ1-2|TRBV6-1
CASSEALGASGGYTF
TGTGCCAGCAGTGAAGCGCTTGGAGCTTCTGGGGGCTACACCTTC
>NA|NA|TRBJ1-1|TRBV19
CASSTSGDTEAFF
TGTGCCAGTAGTACCTCGGGGGACACTGAAGCTTTCTTT
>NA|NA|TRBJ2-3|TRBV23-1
CASTDTQYF
TGCGCCAGCACAGATACGCAGTATTTT
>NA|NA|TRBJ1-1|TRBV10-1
CASSESKWEVEAFF
TGCGCCAGCAGTGAGTCGAAATGGGAGGTTGAAGCTTTCTTT
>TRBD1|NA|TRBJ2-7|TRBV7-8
CASSPFFPGQAIYEQYF
TGTGCCAGCAGCCCTTTTTTTCCGGGACAGGCGATCTACGAGCAGTACTTC
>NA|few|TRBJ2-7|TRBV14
CASSQVEQVAYEQYF
TGTGCCAGCAGCCAAGTGGAGCAAGTGGCCTACGAGCAGTACTTC
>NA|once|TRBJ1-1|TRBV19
CASSIPQLNTEAFF
TGTGCCAGTAGTATACCACAGTTGAACACTGAAGCTTTCTTT
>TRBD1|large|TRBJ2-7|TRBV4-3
CASSPSGTGETYEQYF
TGCGCCAGCAGTCCTTCCGGGACAGGGGAAACCTACGAGCAGTACTTC
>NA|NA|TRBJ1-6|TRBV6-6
CASSWEGPPLHF
TGTGCCAGCAGCTGGGAGGGTCCACCCCTCCACTTT
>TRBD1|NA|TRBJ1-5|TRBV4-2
CASSQEGQGAQRQPQHF
TGTGCCAGCAGCCAAGAGGGGCAGGGGGCGCAACGGCAGCCCCAGCATTTT
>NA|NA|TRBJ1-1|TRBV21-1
CASVQDTEAFF
TGTGCCAGCGTACAGGACACTGAAGCTTTCTTT
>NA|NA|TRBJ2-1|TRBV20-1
CSALNNEQFF
TGCAGTGCTCTAAACAATGAGCAGTTCTTC
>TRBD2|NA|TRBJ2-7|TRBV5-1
CASSLTLAGSTLVYEQYF
TGCGCCAGCAGCTTGACACTAGCGGGCTCGACCCTGGTCTACGAGCAGTACTTC
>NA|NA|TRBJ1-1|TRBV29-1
CSGGASNTEAFF
TGCAGCGGCGGGGCTTCTAACACTGAAGCTTTCTTT
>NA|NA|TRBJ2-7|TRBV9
CASSVSVISSYEQYF
TGTGCCAGCAGCGTGTCGGTTATAAGCTCCTACGAGCAGTACTTC
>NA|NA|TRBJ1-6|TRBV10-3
CAISGGGNSPLHF
TGTGCCATCAGTGGAGGGGGTAATTCACCCCTCCACTTT
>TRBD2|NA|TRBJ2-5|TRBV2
CASIPGLAGKETQYF
TGTGCCAGCATTCCAGGACTAGCGGGCAAAGAGACCCAGTACTTC
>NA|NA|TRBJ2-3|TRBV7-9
CASSLTIQGHGTDTQYF
TGTGCCAGCAGCTTAACCATCCAGGGACACGGCACAGATACGCAGTATTTT
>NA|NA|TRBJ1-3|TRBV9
CASSYQVSSGNTIYF
TGTGCCAGCAGTTACCAGGTCAGCTCTGGAAACACCATATATTTT
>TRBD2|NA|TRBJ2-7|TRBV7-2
CASSSSGLAGSVEQYF
TGTGCCAGCAGCTCCTCCGGACTAGCGGGTTCCGTCGAGCAGTACTTC
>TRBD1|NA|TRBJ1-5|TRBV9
CASSVGDRGLGQPQHF
TGTGCCAGCAGCGTAGGGGACAGGGGGCTGGGTCAGCCCCAGCATTTT
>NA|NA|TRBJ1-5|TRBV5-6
CASSLSLVSQPQHF
TGTGCCAGCAGCTTGTCCTTGGTGTCTCAGCCCCAGCATTTT
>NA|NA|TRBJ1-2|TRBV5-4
CASSLPRVLDGYTF
TGTGCCAGCAGCTTGCCCCGGGTGCTAGATGGCTACACCTTC
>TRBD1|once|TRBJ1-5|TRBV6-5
CASSPQGNQPQHF
TGTGCCAGCAGCCCACAGGGGAATCAGCCCCAGCATTTT
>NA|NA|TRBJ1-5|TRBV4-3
CASSQDGNQPQHF
TGCGCCAGCAGCCAAGATGGCAATCAGCCCCAGCATTTT
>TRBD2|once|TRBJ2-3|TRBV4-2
CASSQDVAGGMVNTQYF
TGTGCCAGCAGCCAAGACGTAGCGGGGGGGATGGTAAATACGCAGTATTTT
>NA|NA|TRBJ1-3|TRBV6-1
CASSVQGLSGNTIYF
TGTGCCAGCAGTGTTCAGGGTCTCTCTGGAAACACCATATATTTT
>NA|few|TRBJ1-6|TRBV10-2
CATTEGRSNSPLHF
TGCGCCACCACTGAGGGGCGGAGTAATTCACCCCTCCACTTT
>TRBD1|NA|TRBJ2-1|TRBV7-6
CASSLVGPGQGFNEQFF
TGTGCCAGCAGCTTAGTGGGGCCGGGACAGGGATTCAATGAGCAGTTCTTC
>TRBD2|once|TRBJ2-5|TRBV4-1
CASSQDPAGGLQETQYF
TGCGCCAGCAGCCAAGATCCCGCGGGGGGACTCCAAGAGACCCAGTACTTC
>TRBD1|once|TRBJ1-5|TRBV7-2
CASRTGSNQPQHF
TGTGCCAGCAGGACAGGGAGCAATCAGCCCCAGCATTTT
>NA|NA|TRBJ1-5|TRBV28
CASSSGGRDSNQPQHF
TGTGCCAGCAGCTCCGGGGGGAGGGATAGCAATCAGCCCCAGCATTTT
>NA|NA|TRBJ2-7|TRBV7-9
CASSLGTYEQYF
TGTGCCAGCAGCTTAGGGACCTACGAGCAGTACTTC
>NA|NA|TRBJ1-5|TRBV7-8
CASSLGPGNQPQHF
TGTGCCAGCAGCCTAGGTCCGGGGAATCAGCCCCAGCATTTT
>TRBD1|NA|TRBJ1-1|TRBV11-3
CASSPPDRENTEAFF
TGTGCCAGCAGCCCACCGGACAGGGAGAACACTGAAGCTTTCTTT
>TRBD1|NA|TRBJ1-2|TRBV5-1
CASSILQGADYGYTF
TGCGCCAGCAGCATACTACAGGGGGCCGACTATGGCTACACCTTC
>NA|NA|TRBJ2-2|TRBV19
CASSVTRARTGELFF
TGTGCCAGTAGCGTTACTAGGGCCCGTACCGGGGAGCTGTTTTTT
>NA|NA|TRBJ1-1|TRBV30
CASERVQRNTEAFF
TGTGCCTCTGAAAGAGTCCAGCGGAACACTGAAGCTTTCTTT
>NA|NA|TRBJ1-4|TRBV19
CASSIGWKEKLFF
TGTGCCAGTAGTATTGGTTGGAAAGAAAAACTGTTTTTT
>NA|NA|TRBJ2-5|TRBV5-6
CASSLGPRSQETQYF
TGTGCCAGCAGCTTAGGACCGCGCTCCCAAGAGACCCAGTACTTC
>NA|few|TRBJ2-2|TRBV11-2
CASSLDKLTGELFF
TGTGCCAGCAGCTTGGACAAACTGACCGGGGAGCTGTTTTTT
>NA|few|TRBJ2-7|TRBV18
CASSPGASSYEQYF
TGTGCCAGCTCACCCGGAGCGAGCTCCTACGAGCAGTACTTC
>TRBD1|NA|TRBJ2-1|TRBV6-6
CASSPRDRRHDEQFF
TGTGCCAGCAGCCCCCGGGACAGGAGGCACGATGAGCAGTTCTTC
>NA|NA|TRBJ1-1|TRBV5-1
CASTISNFNTEAFF
TGCGCCAGCACCATATCCAATTTCAACACTGAAGCTTTCTTT
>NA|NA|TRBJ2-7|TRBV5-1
CASSPYRGEQYF
TGCGCCAGCAGCCCGTATAGGGGGGAGCAGTACTTC
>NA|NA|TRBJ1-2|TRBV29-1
CSDEHEYGYTF
TGCAGTGACGAACACGAGTATGGCTACACCTTC
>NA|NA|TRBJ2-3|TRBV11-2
CASSFGTDTQYF
TGTGCCAGCAGCTTTGGGACAGATACGCAGTATTTT
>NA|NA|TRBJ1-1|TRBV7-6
CASSLTGAEAFF
TGTGCCAGCAGCTTAACGGGAGCTGAAGCTTTCTTT
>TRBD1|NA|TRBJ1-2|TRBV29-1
CSVAGGLGYTF
TGCAGCGTTGCAGGGGGCCTTGGCTACACCTTC
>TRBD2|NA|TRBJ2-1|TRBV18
CASSGTTDNEQFF
TGTGCCAGCTCAGGGACTACCGACAATGAGCAGTTCTTC
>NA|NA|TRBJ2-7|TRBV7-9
CASSPPGYEQYF
TGTGCCAGCAGCCCCCCCGGCTACGAGCAGTACTTC
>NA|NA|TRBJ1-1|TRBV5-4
CASSGVGEAFF
TGTGCCAGCAGCGGAGTCGGTGAAGCTTTCTTT
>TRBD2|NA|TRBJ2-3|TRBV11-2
CASSLLAGGDTQYF
TGTGCCAGCAGCTTACTAGCGGGGGGGGATACGCAGTATTTT
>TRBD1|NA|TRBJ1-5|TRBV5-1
CASRTGTGSVQPQHF
TGCGCCAGCAGGACCGGGACAGGGTCGGTTCAGCCCCAGCATTTT